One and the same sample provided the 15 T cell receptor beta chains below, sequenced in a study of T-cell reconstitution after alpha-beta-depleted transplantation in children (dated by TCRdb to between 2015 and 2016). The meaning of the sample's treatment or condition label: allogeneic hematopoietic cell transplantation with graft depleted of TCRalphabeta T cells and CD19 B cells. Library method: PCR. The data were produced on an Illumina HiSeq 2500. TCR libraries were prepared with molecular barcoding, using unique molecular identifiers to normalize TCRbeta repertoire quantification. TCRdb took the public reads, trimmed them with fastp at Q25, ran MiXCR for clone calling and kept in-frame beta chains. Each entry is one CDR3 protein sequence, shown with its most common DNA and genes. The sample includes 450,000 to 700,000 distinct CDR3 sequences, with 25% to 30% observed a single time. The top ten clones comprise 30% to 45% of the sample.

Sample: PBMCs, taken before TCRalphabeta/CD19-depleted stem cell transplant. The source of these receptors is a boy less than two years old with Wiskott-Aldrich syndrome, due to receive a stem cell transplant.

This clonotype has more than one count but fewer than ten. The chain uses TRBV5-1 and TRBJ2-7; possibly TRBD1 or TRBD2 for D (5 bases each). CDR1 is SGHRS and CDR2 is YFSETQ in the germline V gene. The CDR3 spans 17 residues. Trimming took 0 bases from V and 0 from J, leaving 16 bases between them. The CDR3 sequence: CASSLDAPGRVSYEQYF. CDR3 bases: TGCGCCAGCAGCTTGGATGCCCCGGGACGGGTCTCCTACGAGCAGTACTTC.

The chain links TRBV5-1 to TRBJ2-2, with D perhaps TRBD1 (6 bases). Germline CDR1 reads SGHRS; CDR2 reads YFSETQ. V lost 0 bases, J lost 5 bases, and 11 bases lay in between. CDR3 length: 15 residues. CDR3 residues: CASSLVEQGTGELFF. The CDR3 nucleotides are TGCGCCAGCAGCTTGGTCGAACAGGGAACCGGGGAGCTGTTTTTT.

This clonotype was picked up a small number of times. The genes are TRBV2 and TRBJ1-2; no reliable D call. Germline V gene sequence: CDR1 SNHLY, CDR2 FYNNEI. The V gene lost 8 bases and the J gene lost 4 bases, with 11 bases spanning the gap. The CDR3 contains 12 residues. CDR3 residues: CASPLSRYGYTF. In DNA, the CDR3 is TGTGCCAGCCCTCTTTCCCGCTATGGCTACACCTTC.

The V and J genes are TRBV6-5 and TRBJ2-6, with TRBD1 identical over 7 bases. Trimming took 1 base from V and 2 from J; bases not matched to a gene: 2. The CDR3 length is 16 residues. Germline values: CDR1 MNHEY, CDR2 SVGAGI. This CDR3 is CASSYLQGAGANVLTF. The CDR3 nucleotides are TGTGCCAGCAGTTACTTGCAGGGGGCTGGGGCCAACGTCCTGACTTTC.

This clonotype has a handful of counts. CDR3 DNA sequence: TGTGCCAGCACCGACTCACTAGCGGGAGGTCCAGATACGCAGTATTTT. Translation gives CASTDSLAGGPDTQYF. This chain links TRBV12-3 or TRBV12-4 with TRBJ2-3; TRBD2 aligns across 12 bases. The V and J ends lost 7 bases and 4 bases, in that order; junction bases with no gene match: 9. The CDR3 length is 16 residues.

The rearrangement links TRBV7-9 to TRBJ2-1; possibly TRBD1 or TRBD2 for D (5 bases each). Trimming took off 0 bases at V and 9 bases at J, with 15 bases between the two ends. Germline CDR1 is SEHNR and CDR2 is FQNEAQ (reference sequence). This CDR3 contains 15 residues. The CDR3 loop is CASSLALRDGGEQFF. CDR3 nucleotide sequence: TGTGCCAGCAGCTTAGCGCTCAGGGACGGTGGTGAGCAGTTCTTC.

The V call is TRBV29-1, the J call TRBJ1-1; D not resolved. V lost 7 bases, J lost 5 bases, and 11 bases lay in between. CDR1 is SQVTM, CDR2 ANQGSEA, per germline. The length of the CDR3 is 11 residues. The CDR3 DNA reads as TGCAGCGGTCTGCTAGGTACTGAAGCTTTCTTT. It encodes CSGLLGTEAFF.

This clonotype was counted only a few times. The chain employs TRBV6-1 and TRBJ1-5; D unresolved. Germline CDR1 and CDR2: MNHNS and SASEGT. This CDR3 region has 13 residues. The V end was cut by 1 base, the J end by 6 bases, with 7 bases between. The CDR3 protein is CASSEGLAQPQHF. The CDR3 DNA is TGTGCCAGCAGTGAAGGGTTGGCTCAGCCCCAGCATTTT.

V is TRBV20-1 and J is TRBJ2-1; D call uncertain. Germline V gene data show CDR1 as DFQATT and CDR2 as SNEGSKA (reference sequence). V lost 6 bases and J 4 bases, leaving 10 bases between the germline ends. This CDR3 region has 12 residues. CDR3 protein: CSASSQYNEQFF. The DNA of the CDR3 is TGCAGTGCCTCCTCCCAGTACAATGAGCAGTTCTTC.

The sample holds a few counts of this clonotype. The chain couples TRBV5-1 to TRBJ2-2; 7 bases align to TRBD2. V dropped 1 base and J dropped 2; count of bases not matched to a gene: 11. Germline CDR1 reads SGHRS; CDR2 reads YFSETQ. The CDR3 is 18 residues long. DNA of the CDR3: TGCGCCAGCAGCTTGAGCCTTTCTAGCGGAATAAACACCGGGGAGCTGTTTTTT. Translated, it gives CASSLSLSSGINTGELFF.

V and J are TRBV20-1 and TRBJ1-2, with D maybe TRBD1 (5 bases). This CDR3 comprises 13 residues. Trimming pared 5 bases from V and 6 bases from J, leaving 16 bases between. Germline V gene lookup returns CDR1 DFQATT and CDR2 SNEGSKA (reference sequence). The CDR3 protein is CSAPTGTKDGYTF. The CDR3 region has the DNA TGCAGTGCTCCAACCGGGACGAAAGATGGCTACACCTTC.

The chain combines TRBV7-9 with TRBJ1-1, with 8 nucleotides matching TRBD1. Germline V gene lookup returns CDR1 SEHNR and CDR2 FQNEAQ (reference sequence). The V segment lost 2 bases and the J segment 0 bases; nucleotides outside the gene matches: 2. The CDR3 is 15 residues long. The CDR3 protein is CASSLNRGMNTEAFF. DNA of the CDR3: TGTGCCAGCAGCTTAAACAGGGGGATGAACACTGAAGCTTTCTTT.

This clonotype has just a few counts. The CDR3 bases are TGCAGTTCCGGACTAGCGGGAGGTCATGAGCAGTTCTTC. This codes for CSSGLAGGHEQFF. The genes are TRBV20-1 and TRBJ2-1; 14 positions agree with TRBD2. The CDR3 has 13 amino acids. Germline-derived CDR1 and CDR2 are DFQATT and SNEGSKA (reference sequence). After removal of 8 bases from V and 8 bases from J, the junction contained 5 bases not matched to a gene.

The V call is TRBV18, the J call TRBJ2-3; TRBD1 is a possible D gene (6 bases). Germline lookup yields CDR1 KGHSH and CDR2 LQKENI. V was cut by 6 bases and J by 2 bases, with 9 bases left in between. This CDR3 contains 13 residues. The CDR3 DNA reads TGTGCCAGCTCGCAGGGGATCACAGATACGCAGTATTTT. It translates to CASSQGITDTQYF.

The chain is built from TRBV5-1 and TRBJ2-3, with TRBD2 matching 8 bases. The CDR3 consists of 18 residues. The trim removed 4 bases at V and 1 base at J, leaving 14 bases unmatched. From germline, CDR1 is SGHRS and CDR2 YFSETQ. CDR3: CASSPGASGLRGTDTQYF. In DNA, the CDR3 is TGCGCCAGCAGCCCTGGGGCTAGCGGGTTGAGGGGCACAGATACGCAGTATTTT.